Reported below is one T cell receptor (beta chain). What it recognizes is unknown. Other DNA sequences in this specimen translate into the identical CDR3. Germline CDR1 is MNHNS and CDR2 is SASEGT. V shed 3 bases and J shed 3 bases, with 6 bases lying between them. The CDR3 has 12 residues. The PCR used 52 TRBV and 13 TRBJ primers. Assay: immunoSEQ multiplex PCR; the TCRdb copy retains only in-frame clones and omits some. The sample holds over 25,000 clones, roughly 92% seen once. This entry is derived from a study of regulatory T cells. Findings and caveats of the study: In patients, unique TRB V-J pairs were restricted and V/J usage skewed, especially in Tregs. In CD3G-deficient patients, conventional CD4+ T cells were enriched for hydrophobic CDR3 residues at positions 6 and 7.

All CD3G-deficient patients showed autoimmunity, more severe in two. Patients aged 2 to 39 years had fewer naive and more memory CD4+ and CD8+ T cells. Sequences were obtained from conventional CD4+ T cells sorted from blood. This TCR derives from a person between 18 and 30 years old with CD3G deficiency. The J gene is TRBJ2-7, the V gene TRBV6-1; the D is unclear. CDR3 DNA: TGTGCCAGCAGTGAGGGTGGCTACGAGCAGTACTTC. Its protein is CASSEGGYEQYF.